A single sample gave rise to the 25 T cell receptor beta chains below, sequenced in a study of beta chain features in type 1 diabetes. TCRB transcripts that were expressed got sequenced, as all of the isolated RNA had been reverse transcribed. Sequencing used immunoSEQ multiplex PCR; TCRdb keeps in-frame clones, though not all of them. The table includes approximately 170,000 clones, approximately 9.1% detected once. The sequencing input was central memory CD4+ T cells from blood. The source is a woman in her late teens or twenties in good health.

A single count supports this clone. The gene calls are TRBV5-6 and TRBJ2-5; no clear D gene. Per the germline V gene, CDR1 is SGHDT and CDR2 is YYEEEE. The CDR3 totals 10 residues. The germline V and J ends were trimmed by 4 bases and 5 bases, with 3 bases remaining between them. CDR3 in DNA: TGTGCCAGCAGCCCGGAGACCCAGTACTTC. Protein sequence: CASSPETQYF.

This rearrangement joins TRBV7-9 to TRBJ2-5; weak D call: TRBD2 (6 bases). The germline gives CDR1 SEHNR, CDR2 FQNEAQ (reference sequence). This CDR3 has 15 residues. V dropped 5 bases and J dropped 4 bases, with 17 bases sitting between them. In DNA, the CDR3 is TGTGCCAGCAGCCCTCCCAGGAGGGCTGGAGAGACCCAGTACTTC. It encodes CASSPPRRAGETQYF.

Only a few counts were recorded for this clone. The chain joins TRBV20-1 to TRBJ2-7; no definite D call. The V end lost 6 bases, the J end lost 2 bases, and 8 bases lay between the germline ends. CDR3 length equals 11 residues. Germline CDR1 and CDR2: DFQATT and SNEGSKA (reference sequence). CDR3 sequence (DNA): TGCAGTGCCGACATAGCCTACGAGCAGTACTTC. Protein sequence: CSADIAYEQYF.

Note on this clone: This specimen includes other DNA sequences encoding the same CDR3. The genes are TRBV5-1 and TRBJ2-5; D is possibly TRBD1 (6 bases). V lost 4 bases, J lost 0 bases, and 10 bases lay in between. CDR1 and CDR2 from the germline V gene are SGHRS and YFSETQ. This CDR3 contains 14 residues. CDR3 protein: CASSTSGDQETQYF. The DNA of the CDR3 is TGCGCCAGCAGCACTTCAGGGGACCAAGAGACCCAGTACTTC. The entire variable domain, with the rest obtained from reference TRBV5-1 and TRBJ2-5, is as follows: KAGVTQTPRYLIKTRGQQVTLSCSPISGHRSVSWYQQTPGQGLQFLFEYFSETQRNKGNFPGRFSGRQFSNSRSEMNVSTLELGDSALYLCASSTSGDQETQYFGPGTRLLVL.

This clone has ten or more counts. This chain links TRBV7-3 with TRBJ2-6, with 8 bases aligning to TRBD1. V shed 1 base, J shed 1 base, and the junction held 6 bases outside the gene matches. Germline assignment: CDR1 SGHTA and CDR2 FQGTGA. The CDR3 totals 18 residues. The CDR3 DNA is TGTGCCAGCAGCTTAAGGGACAGGCCTACATCTGGGGCCAACGTCCTGACTTTC. Its protein product is CASSLRDRPTSGANVLTF.

This clone appeared a few times. The rearrangement links TRBV27 to TRBJ1-2, with D uncertain. Trimming shortened V by 0 bases and J by 4 bases, and 12 bases separated the two germline ends. This CDR3 comprises 15 residues. Germline CDR1 MNHEY, CDR2 SMNVEV (reference sequence). As DNA, the CDR3 is TGTGCCAGCAGTTTATCTGCGGGCAGGATCTATGGCTACACCTTC. It encodes CASSLSAGRIYGYTF.

The J gene is TRBJ2-1, the V gene TRBV5-1; D uncertain. This CDR3 comprises 15 residues. The germline V gene encodes CDR1 SGHRS and CDR2 YFSETQ. Trimming removed 4 bases at V and 7 bases at J, with 18 bases between. The chain's CDR3 is CASSLHTRGGNEQFF. In DNA form, the CDR3 reads TGCGCCAGCAGCCTACACACCCGCGGTGGGAATGAGCAGTTCTTC.

This clone was seen only a few times. This chain links TRBV7-2 with TRBJ2-1, with 8 bases identical to TRBD1. V shed 5 bases and J 4 bases; nucleotides not matched to a gene: 7. CDR1 and CDR2 (germline): SGHTA, FQGNSA. The CDR3 extends over 15 amino acids. The CDR3 DNA reads as TGTGCCAGCAGCGTCTGGACAGGGAATTACAATGAGCAGTTCTTC. Translation: CASSVWTGNYNEQFF.

In its sample, this clone was seen a few times. CDR3 in amino acids: CASGGEAGYNEQFF. In nucleotides, the CDR3 is TGTGCCAGCGGGGGGGAAGCAGGCTACAATGAGCAGTTCTTC. This chain joins TRBV25-1 and TRBJ2-1; 7 nucleotides line up with TRBD2. V lost 8 bases and J lost 3; bases outside the gene matches: 7. CDR3 size: 14 residues. Germline values: CDR1 MGHDK, CDR2 SYGVNS.

This clone was picked up a small number of times. The V and J genes are TRBV19 and TRBJ2-7; weak D call: TRBD2 (6 bases). CDR1 is LNHDA and CDR2 is SQIVND in the germline V gene (reference sequence). V was shortened by 3 bases and J by 1 base, with 13 bases between the two germline ends. The CDR3 is 15 amino acids. This CDR3 reads CASSMRRERSYEQYF. The CDR3 DNA reads as TGTGCCAGTAGTATGAGGAGGGAGAGGTCCTACGAGCAGTACTTC.

The chain uses TRBV5-1 and TRBJ2-3; D not certain. The V and J ends lost 3 bases and 5 bases respectively, with 13 bases between them. The length of the CDR3 is 14 residues. Germline V gene sequence: CDR1 SGHRS, CDR2 YFSETQ. The DNA of the CDR3 is TGCGCCAGCAGCTCGCGCGGAGAAGTAGATACGCAGTATTTT. Translation gives CASSSRGEVDTQYF. The full variable domain, in which reference TRBV5-1 and TRBJ2-3 provide the parts outside the CDR3, is KAGVTQTPRYLIKTRGQQVTLSCSPISGHRSVSWYQQTPGQGLQFLFEYFSETQRNKGNFPGRFSGRQFSNSRSEMNVSTLELGDSALYLCASSSRGEVDTQYFGPGTRLTVL.

This clone was observed a few times. V and J are TRBV11-1 and TRBJ2-7; D may be TRBD1 (6 bases). The CDR3 sequence is 11 residues long. Trimming left V 5 bases short and J 7 bases short, with 9 bases between. The germline gives CDR1 SGHAT, CDR2 FQDESV (reference sequence). The CDR3: CASSGQLEQYF. The CDR3 DNA reads TGTGCCAGCAGCGGACAGTTGGAGCAGTACTTC.

The chain carries TRBV5-6 and TRBJ1-1; D is undetermined. The germline V gene encodes CDR1 SGHDT and CDR2 YYEEEE. The CDR3 runs 16 residues. V was clipped by 3 bases and J by 3 bases, with 18 bases between them. The CDR3 coding sequence is TGTGCCAGCAGCTCGACCACGTGGACTGTGGACACTGAAGCTTTCTTT. It specifies CASSSTTWTVDTEAFF.

The chain joins TRBV6-5 to TRBJ2-5; TRBD2 is a possible D gene (6 bases). The V gene lost 5 bases and the J gene lost 4 bases, with 11 bases spanning the gap. From germline, CDR1 is MNHEY and CDR2 SVGAGI. The CDR3 covers 13 residues. The DNA for the CDR3 is TGTGCCAGCAGTAAGACTAGGGGAGAGACCCAGTACTTC. It yields the protein CASSKTRGETQYF.

This clone has more than one count but fewer than ten. V usage is TRBV6-5 and J usage is TRBJ2-1; D gene uncertain. Germline loops: CDR1 MNHEY, CDR2 SVGAGI. Trimming stripped 5 bases from V and 3 bases from J, with 2 bases between. The CDR3 runs to 11 residues. CDR3 DNA sequence: TGTGCCAGCAGTCTCTACAATGAGCAGTTCTTC. This encodes CASSLYNEQFF.

This rearrangement joins TRBV2 to TRBJ2-2, with D possibly TRBD1 on 6 matching bases. The CDR3 covers 15 residues. Between the trimmed V and J ends, which lost 0 bases and 3 bases, there was a span of 8 bases. Looked up from germline, CDR1 is SNHLY and CDR2 is FYNNEI. This chain's CDR3 is CASSEAAGDTGELFF. DNA for the CDR3: TGTGCCAGCAGTGAAGCGGCAGGGGACACCGGGGAGCTGTTTTTT.

This clone was counted a few times. This chain joins TRBV11-2 and TRBJ2-2, with 8 bases that match TRBD1. The V segment lost 4 bases and the J segment 2 bases; nucleotides outside the gene matches: 3. The CDR3 sequence is 15 residues long. Germline lookup yields CDR1 SGHAT and CDR2 FQNNGV. CDR3 in amino acids: CASSYGQGNTGELFF. In DNA form, the CDR3 reads TGTGCCAGCAGCTACGGACAGGGTAACACCGGGGAGCTGTTTTTT.

The chain recombines TRBV10-3 with TRBJ1-2; TRBD1 might be the D (5 bases). Germline CDR1 and CDR2: ENHRY and SYGVKD. The CDR3 is 15 amino acids. V was clipped by 2 bases and J by 7 bases, with 17 bases between them. The chain's CDR3 is CAISETPEGDPGYTF. For the CDR3, the DNA is TGTGCCATCAGTGAGACGCCCGAAGGGGATCCTGGCTACACCTTC.

The rearrangement links TRBV30 to TRBJ2-2, with TRBD2 matching over 7 bases. CDR1 GTSNPN and CDR2 SVGIG come from the germline V gene (reference sequence). This CDR3 region has 15 residues. The J segment lost 4 bases and the V segment lost 0 bases, leaving 5 bases of the junction unmatched. The CDR3 region has the DNA TGTGCCTGGAGTGTTGCAGGGAGGGCCACCGGGGAGCTGTTTTTT. Protein product: CAWSVAGRATGELFF.

On this clone: Other nucleotide sequences from this sample produce the same CDR3. The CDR3 spells CASSLGTGEREKLFF. Written as DNA, the CDR3 is TGTGCCAGCAGCTTAGGGACAGGGGAGCGGGAAAAACTGTTTTTT. The chain has TRBV7-2 and TRBJ1-4; 9 bases map to TRBD1. The CDR3 contains 15 residues. Germline CDR1 is SGHTA and CDR2 is FQGNSA. Trimming took 1 base from V and 8 from J; bases not matched to a gene: 5.

This clone was found a few times. The chain uses TRBV9 and TRBJ2-1; D possibly corresponds to TRBD1 (6 bases). Germline V gives CDR1 SGDLS, CDR2 YYNGEE. The CDR3 runs to 16 residues. The V end was cut by 3 bases, the J end by 0 bases, with 13 bases between. CDR3 sequence: CASSGETGTSYNEQFF. CDR3 DNA sequence: TGTGCCAGCAGCGGCGAAACAGGGACCTCCTACAATGAGCAGTTCTTC. Complete variable domain (other parts from reference TRBV9 and TRBJ2-1): DSGVTQTPKHLITATGQRVTLRCSPRSGDLSVYWYQQSLDQGLQFLIQYYNGEERAKGNILERFSAQQFPDLHSELNLSSLELGDSALYFCASSGETGTSYNEQFFGPGTRLTVL.

The V call is TRBV5-1, the J call TRBJ2-3; no clear D gene. Per germline, CDR1 SGHRS and CDR2 YFSETQ. The CDR3 loop spans 14 amino acids. The V and J ends lost 0 bases and 0 bases respectively, with 5 bases between them. The CDR3 loop is CASSLGPSTDTQYF. CDR3 DNA sequence: TGCGCCAGCAGCTTGGGGCCGAGCACAGATACGCAGTATTTT.

This clone was seen a handful of times. This rearrangement joins TRBV7-2 to TRBJ2-3; no firm D call. CDR1 and CDR2 (germline): SGHTA, FQGNSA. V was trimmed by 5 bases and J by 6 bases, leaving 9 bases between them. The CDR3 spans 12 residues. The CDR3 spells CASSPMRDTQYF. The CDR3 nucleotides read TGTGCCAGCAGCCCCATGAGGGATACGCAGTATTTT.

V gene TRBV6-6 combines with J gene TRBJ2-1, with TRBD2 identical over 8 bases. The ends lost 4 bases at V and 7 bases at J; junction bases unmatched: 3. This CDR3 region has 13 residues. Germline assignment: CDR1 MNHNY and CDR2 SVGAGI (reference sequence). CDR3 DNA sequence: TGTGCCAGCAGTTTCCCTAGCGGGAATGAGCAGTTCTTC. This translates into CASSFPSGNEQFF.

This clone was recorded a few times. The V call is TRBV6-5, the J call TRBJ1-5; the D gene is possibly TRBD1 (6 bases). The ends were cut back, 2 bases at V and 8 bases at J, with 16 bases in the middle. Germline loops: CDR1 MNHEY, CDR2 SVGAGI. The CDR3 loop spans 15 amino acids. The CDR3 sequence is CASSYRAGDDKPQHF. The DNA of the CDR3 is TGTGCCAGCAGTTACAGGGCAGGGGACGATAAGCCCCAGCATTTT.